This TCR beta chain was captured by sequencing in a study of blood T cells in healthy people across ages (dated by TCRdb to between 2014 and 2017). General notes on the study: Template switching captured roughly one uniquely barcoded TCR beta cDNA molecule per two T cells in model experiments. Age-related changes in TCR beta repertoire diversity were measured in the study by deep sequencing normalized with unique cDNA molecular identifiers. Two additional independent replicas of 1 million unique cDNA reads from the same blood draw were analyzed for two donors (one aged 18 to 30 and one aged 80 or older). To avoid experimental bias, donors of different ages were randomly spread across the sequencing lanes. Donors were grouped into four age groups: young (average 16 years), middle-aged (over 35), aged (over 55) and long-lived (about 90).

Library creation used 5' RACE. The listed sequencing device is Illumina HiSeq 2500. A second PCR of about 6 to 11 cycles was performed with a sample-barcoded 5' primer and a J-beta primer mix. A template-switch 5' adaptor carrying 12 random nucleotides introduced a unique molecular identifier onto each TCR beta cDNA molecule. At least 2.5 million CDR3-containing paired-end reads were obtained from each sample. The Mint cDNA synthesis kit, primed by a TRBC-specific oligonucleotide, was used to synthesize first-strand cDNA from all RNA. Following uracil-DNA glycosylase treatment, all cDNA underwent a first 18-cycle PCR with the universal primers M1SS and BC2_uni_R. Processing in the source paper ran as follows. Normalization of each sample was performed by random selection of 1 million high-quality reads, each carrying a distinct molecular identifier. Reads with shared molecular identifiers were discarded instead of being binned into consensus sequences. MiTCR, set to a Q25 quality threshold and the strictest error-elimination algorithm, was used for CDR3 identification, clonotype clustering and error correction. Lower-bound total TCR beta diversity was estimated with a nonparametric unseen species model using Euler transformation. In TCRdb, the public reads were trimmed at Q25 with fastp and aligned with MiXCR, with productive beta chains retained. Each record represents a unique CDR3 protein, reported with the most common genes and DNA among its rows. These V and J calls originate from TCRdb's pipeline instead of the authors' own analysis. Across this sample there are about 680,000 distinct CDR3 sequences, with roughly 49% seen only once. About a third of the sample is taken by the ten largest.

On this clonotype: Its antigen remains undetermined. Per-base quality was not reported, and no clone a single base away is much larger than it.

The 39 donors, aged 6 to 90 years, were systemically healthy Caucasian individuals from Russia. Approximately 9.3 milliliters of peripheral blood were drawn from each donor into EDTA-treated Vacutainer tubes. Ficoll-Paque density-gradient centrifugation was used to isolate PBMCs, with at least 6 million per sample. Total RNA, at least 6 micrograms per sample, was extracted from PBMCs with Trizol reagent. For every donor, an aliquot of PBMCs went through flow cytometry to measure the percentages of naive CD45RAhigh/CD27high T cells. What the study reported, not specific to this receptor: Since profiling was done on bulk unsorted PBMCs, naive and antigen-experienced compartments could not be conclusively compared. Observed TCR beta diversity per million T cells fell roughly linearly with age, and a significant reduction was already apparent by age roughly 41. Compared with the aged group, the long-lived group had more naive CD4+ T cells, fewer expanded clones and increased TCR diversity, suggesting age selection. There was a strong correlation between observed TCR beta diversity and the percentage of naive T cells measured by flow cytometry. Because the CMV infection status of the donors was unknown, age-related changes in expanded clonotypes may potentially have been confounded. Estimates of total diversity based on one million sequenced T cells were regarded as lower bounds and as underestimates.

Reading from cysteine to phenylalanine, the CDR3 counts 11 amino acids. Only the CDR3 DNA stays, 33 bases, in frame from base 1. Between the V and J ends, shortened by 6 bases and 3 bases respectively, the junction contains 6 bases. CDR1 and CDR2 are read off the germline V gene as SQVTM and ANQGSEA. The chain is encoded by TRBV29-1 joined to TRBJ2-1; matching of 5 bases hints at TRBD1 as the D gene. This sequence originates from a woman in her sixties or seventies in good health. The sequencing sample was made of blood. The nucleotides are TGCAGCGTGACAGACTACAATGAGCAGTTCTTC. Its protein reads: CSVTDYNEQFF.